One and the same sample provided the 14 T cell receptor beta chains below, sequenced in a study of T-cell reconstitution after alpha-beta-depleted transplantation in children. Unique molecular identifiers were incorporated during preparation of the TCRbeta library. TCRdb passed the PCR reads through MiXCR, listing each CDR3 protein once. The sample has roughly 220,000 distinct CDR3 sequences, around 12% seen once. The specimen comprised PBMCs from the stem cell graft donor, sampled from the stem cell graft. Source of these receptors: a human donor who donated a stem cell graft to a child with acute lymphoblastic leukemia.

To note about this clonotype: Compared with germline, one end of the junction differs, possibly owing to a read error. The gene calls are TRBV2 and TRBJ2-1, with 7 bases identical to TRBD2. CDR3 size: 14 residues. CDR1 is SNHLY and CDR2 is FYNNEI in the germline V gene. The CDR3 protein is CTSCGWGLNNEQFF. DNA of the CDR3: TGTACCAGCTGCGGGTGGGGACTAAACAATGAGCAGTTCTTC.

In its sample, this clonotype was seen many times. The chain carries TRBV28 and TRBJ1-3; 7 bases agree with TRBD1. CDR1 and CDR2 from the germline V gene are MDHEN and SYDVKM. The CDR3 totals 15 residues. Trimming took 5 bases from V and 0 from J; bases not matched to a gene: 4. The CDR3 region has the DNA TGTGCCAGCAGTGGGACAGACCTCTCTGGAAACACCATATATTTT. This encodes CASSGTDLSGNTIYF.

At least ten counts were recorded for this clonotype. V is TRBV27 and J is TRBJ2-3, with D perhaps TRBD2 (5 bases). The CDR3 contains 16 residues. Germline V gene sequence: CDR1 MNHEY, CDR2 SMNVEV (reference sequence). V was shortened by 4 bases and J by 4 bases, with 18 bases between the two germline ends. The CDR3 DNA sequence: TGTGCCAGCAGTTCCGACCGGGTAGGGAGCGCAGATACGCAGTATTTT. Encoded protein: CASSSDRVGSADTQYF.

At least ten counts were recorded for this clonotype. The CDR3: CASSLALRGGADTQYF. CDR3 in DNA: TGTGCCAGCAGCTTAGCGCTGCGGGGGGGCGCAGATACGCAGTATTTT. V is TRBV7-9 and J is TRBJ2-3, with 9 bases that match TRBD2. With V trimmed by 0 bases and J by 4 bases, 5 bases remained unmatched. The germline V gene encodes CDR1 SEHNR and CDR2 FQNEAQ (reference sequence). CDR3 size: 16 residues. Variable domain in full (rest from reference TRBV7-9 and TRBJ2-3): DTGVSQNPRHKITKRGQNVTFRCDPISEHNRLYWYRQTLGQGPEFLTYFQNEAQLEKSRLLSDRFSAERPKGSFSTLEIQRTEQGDSAMYLCASSLALRGGADTQYFGPGTRLTVL.

This clonotype was detected many times. J is TRBJ2-1 and V is TRBV3-1; 9 nucleotides agree with TRBD2. This CDR3 comprises 16 residues. Germline V gives CDR1 LGHDT, CDR2 YNNKEL (reference sequence). V shed 4 bases and J 1 base; nucleotides not matched to a gene: 5. The CDR3 coding sequence is TGTGCCAGCAGCCCCCGGCGGGGGGGTTCCTACAATGAGCAGTTCTTC. This gives the protein CASSPRRGGSYNEQFF.

There are many counts of this clonotype. The chain uses TRBV24-1 and TRBJ2-3, with TRBD2 matching over 10 bases. J lost 11 bases, V lost 3 bases, and 4 bases had no gene match. CDR1 KGHDR and CDR2 SFDVKD come from the germline V gene. The CDR3 contains 13 residues. The CDR3, as DNA: TGTGCCACCAGTGATGCCGGGACTAGCGAGCAGTATTTT. This encodes CATSDAGTSEQYF.

Worth noting for this clonotype: It may be a read error: a sequence one base away is much more abundant. The V gene is TRBV5-1, the J gene TRBJ1-2; D call uncertain. Trimming removed 4 bases at V and 8 bases at J, with 15 bases between. The germline CDR1 and CDR2 sequences are SGHRS and YFSETQ. The CDR3 length is 13 residues. CDR3 amino acids: CASSPRTGSGYTF. The CDR3 region has the DNA TGCGCCAGCAGCCCCAGGACTGGGAGCGGCTACACCTTC. The full variable domain, completed using reference TRBV5-1 and TRBJ1-2, is KAGVTQTPRYLIKTRGQQVTLSCSPISGHRSVSWYQQTPGQGLQFLFEYFSETQRNKGNFPGRFSGRQFSNSRSEMNVSTLELGDSALYLCASSPRTGSGYTFGSGTRLTVV.

This clonotype has only a few counts. The rearrangement links TRBV27 to TRBJ2-3, with 14 bases identical to TRBD2. The V and J ends lost 6 bases and 2 bases, in that order; junction bases with no gene match: 10. CDR3 length: 18 residues. In germline, CDR1 is MNHEY, CDR2 SMNVEV (reference sequence). The CDR3 coding sequence is TGTGCCAGCAGAAATATAGGGGGACTAGCGGGGGTCACAGATACGCAGTATTTT. Translation: CASRNIGGLAGVTDTQYF.

In its sample, this clonotype was seen many times. J is TRBJ2-7 and V is TRBV7-9; TRBD2 matches at 8 bases. This CDR3 comprises 17 residues. V trimming: 1 base; J trimming: 5 bases; junction bases outside the gene matches: 13. Germline V CDR1 and CDR2: SEHNR, FQNEAQ (reference sequence). CDR3 sequence (DNA): TGTGCCAGCAGCTTAGTCTTGGCTAGCGGGCGACGAGACGAGCAGTACTTC. Translation: CASSLVLASGRRDEQYF.

At least ten counts were recorded for this clonotype. This sequence joins TRBV7-3 and TRBJ2-1, with D perhaps TRBD1 (5 bases). The CDR3 extends over 15 amino acids. The ends were cut back, 6 bases at V and 6 bases at J, with 18 bases in the middle. Germline loops: CDR1 SGHTA, CDR2 FQGTGA. Here the CDR3 DNA reads TGTGCCAGCAGACCTGGGGCGTCGAATGGCAATGAGCAGTTCTTC. Translating gives CASRPGASNGNEQFF.

This clonotype was seen many times. The rearrangement joins TRBV19 to TRBJ1-2; D remains unclear. CDR1 and CDR2 from the germline V gene are LNHDA and SQIVND (reference sequence). Trimming pared 3 bases from V and 3 bases from J, leaving 11 bases between. CDR3 length equals 14 residues. CDR3 DNA: TGTGCCAGTAGTATTTCCCCTGGATACTATGGCTACACCTTC. It codes for CASSISPGYYGYTF.

V and J are TRBV12-3 or TRBV12-4 and TRBJ1-2; D possibly corresponds to TRBD1 (6 bases). CDR3 length: 14 amino acids. Trimming stripped 2 bases from V and 5 bases from J, with 12 bases between. The DNA for the CDR3 is TGTGCCAGCAGTTTAAGGGGGACACCGTATGGCTACACCTTC. Translation gives CASSLRGTPYGYTF.

This clonotype was observed at least ten times. CDR3 coding DNA: TGTGCCAGCTCACCACCGGAGGCGCACCCGGCGCAGTATTTT. It is translated as CASSPPEAHPAQYF. The genes are TRBV18 and TRBJ2-3; D might be TRBD2 (5 bases). The germline V gene has CDR1 KGHSH and CDR2 LQKENI. The CDR3 covers 14 residues. The V end lost 0 bases, the J end lost 10 bases, and 14 bases lay between the germline ends.

This clonotype has a count of ten or more. The rearrangement joins TRBV6-1 to TRBJ2-7; 9 bases map to TRBD1. Trimming took 5 bases from V and 5 from J; bases not matched to a gene: 10. The CDR3 length is 15 residues. The V gene's germline CDR1 is MNHNS and CDR2 SASEGT. The CDR3 DNA reads TGTGCCAGCAGTCGACGGACAGGGGACGTCGACGAGCAGTACTTC. It encodes CASSRRTGDVDEQYF.